This T cell receptor beta chain was recorded in a study of blood T cells in healthy people across ages. On the study more broadly: For every two T cells, template switching captured about one barcoded beta molecule.

Notes on the study in general: Observed TCR beta diversity showed a strong correlation with the percentage of naive T cells as measured by flow cytometry.

It was with a sample-barcoded 5' primer and a J-beta primer mix that a second PCR of roughly 7 to 12 cycles was run. Every cDNA molecule bore a tag from a template-switch adaptor containing 12 random nucleotides. One entry per CDR3 protein, called by TCRdb with MiXCR from the 5' RACE reads. The profile shows a few hundred thousand distinct CDR3 sequences, roughly 29% of them singletons. This clonotype was picked up a small number of times. As yet, its antigen is unknown. The specimen was blood. The clonotype comes from a woman between 65 and 79 years old in good health.

DNA of the CDR3: TGTGCCAGCAGTTTTCGTGGGTTCGGGGGCCAAGAGACCCAGTACTTC. It codes for CASSFRGFGGQETQYF. The chain joins TRBV28 to TRBJ2-5; D possibly corresponds to TRBD2 (6 bases). The CDR3 spans 16 residues. V was shortened by 3 bases and J by 1 base, with 15 bases between the two germline ends. Germline V gene lookup returns CDR1 MDHEN and CDR2 SYDVKM.